These 21 T cell receptor beta chains share one sample of origin, sequenced in a study of cytomegalovirus exposure and HLA in healthy donors. Both 60 Vbeta primers and 13 Jbeta primers went into the PCR. TCRdb's table, derived via immunoSEQ multiplex PCR, lists solely in-frame clones and lacks some. The top ten hold approximately 4.3% of the sample, which has around 100,000 clones, around 79% seen once. The sequencing input was PBMCs. The receptors were sampled from a man aged 50 to 60 in good health and CMV-seropositive.

The chain couples TRBV28 to TRBJ1-5; perhaps TRBD1 as D (5 bases). Trimming took off 2 bases at V and 7 bases at J, with 18 bases between the two ends. Germline V CDR1 and CDR2: MDHEN, SYDVKM. This CDR3 contains 16 residues. This CDR3 reads CASSLTTGLKGQPQHF. DNA of the CDR3: TGTGCCAGCAGTTTAACCACGGGACTCAAGGGGCAGCCCCAGCATTTT.

The V call is TRBV7-2, the J call TRBJ2-4; 7 nucleotides line up with TRBD2. CDR1 and CDR2 (germline): SGHTA, FQGNSA. The CDR3 covers 13 residues. V lost 5 bases and J lost 5; bases outside the gene matches: 3. The CDR3 DNA sequence: TGTGCCAGCAGCCAACGGGGGGAAAACATTCAGTACTTC. As protein: CASSQRGENIQYF.

This clone was seen a few times. The V and J genes are TRBV27 and TRBJ2-7; tentative D call: TRBD1 (6 bases). The CDR3 length is 16 residues. Germline V CDR1 and CDR2: MNHEY, SMNVEV (reference sequence). V was clipped by 5 bases and J by 0 bases, with 17 bases between them. The CDR3 DNA sequence: TGTGCCAGCAGTCGTCAAGGATTGGACAGCTCCTACGAGCAGTACTTC. As protein: CASSRQGLDSSYEQYF.

The genes are TRBV25-1 and TRBJ2-5, with unresolved D. Germline V gene data show CDR1 as MGHDK and CDR2 as SYGVNS. Between the trimmed V and J ends, which lost 0 bases and 5 bases, there was a span of 10 bases. The CDR3 totals 14 residues. The CDR3 nucleotides are TGTGCCAGCAGTGAATATACGACACTGGAGACCCAGTACTTC. Its protein product is CASSEYTTLETQYF.

V is TRBV19 and J is TRBJ2-1; D is perhaps TRBD2 (6 bases). Germline V lookup: CDR1 LNHDA, CDR2 SQIVND (reference sequence). The CDR3 length is 16 residues. V lost 4 bases to trimming and J lost 4 bases, with 17 bases between them. CDR3 bases: TGTGCCAGTAGTAAACCAAGCGGGCCGCCGTACAATGAGCAGTTCTTC. Residues: CASSKPSGPPYNEQFF.

This chain uses TRBV28 with TRBJ1-6, with D possibly TRBD1 on 6 matching bases. The CDR3 consists of 13 residues. V was cut by 5 bases and J by 10 bases, with 12 bases left in between. Germline V gene data show CDR1 as MDHEN and CDR2 as SYDVKM. The CDR3 sequence: CASSPPGGSPLHF. The CDR3 bases are TGTGCCAGCAGTCCACCGGGGGGCTCACCCCTCCACTTT.

The chain links TRBV9 to TRBJ2-3; the D gene is possibly TRBD2 (6 bases). V was shortened by 0 bases and J by 2 bases, with 10 bases between the two germline ends. The germline V gene has CDR1 SGDLS and CDR2 YYNGEE. This CDR3 comprises 15 residues. CDR3 bases: TGTGCCAGCAGCGTAGGACTAGAACTCACAGATACGCAGTATTTT. Translating it yields CASSVGLELTDTQYF. Full variable domain (rest looked up from reference TRBV9 and TRBJ2-3): DSGVTQTPKHLITATGQRVTLRCSPRSGDLSVYWYQQSLDQGLQFLIQYYNGEERAKGNILERFSAQQFPDLHSELNLSSLELGDSALYFCASSVGLELTDTQYFGPGTRLTVL.

The rearrangement links TRBV18 to TRBJ1-3; D not resolved. V gave up 2 bases and J gave up 4 bases, with 15 bases separating them. The CDR3 extends over 16 amino acids. Germline V gene sequence: CDR1 KGHSH, CDR2 LQKENI. CDR3 nucleotide sequence: TGTGCCAGCTCACCAGCGGAGGCAGGTGGGGGAAACACCATATATTTT. As protein: CASSPAEAGGGNTIYF.

The J gene is TRBJ2-1, the V gene TRBV6-1, with 11 bases that match TRBD2. In germline, CDR1 is MNHNS, CDR2 SASEGT. Trimming took 4 bases from V and 7 from J; bases not matched to a gene: 12. The CDR3 covers 17 residues. The CDR3 DNA reads TGTGCCAGCAGTGGGGGGGTGGCTAGCGGGAGGTCGAATGAGCAGTTCTTC. It yields the protein CASSGGVASGRSNEQFF.

V and J are TRBV5-1 and TRBJ1-5, with 7 bases that match TRBD1. Germline loops: CDR1 SGHRS, CDR2 YFSETQ. The junction had 7 bases not matched to a gene; V was cut back by 4 bases and J by 3 bases. The CDR3 is made up of 15 amino acids. The CDR3 loop reads CASSASGQHNQPQHF. For the CDR3, the DNA is TGCGCCAGCAGCGCCTCGGGACAGCACAATCAGCCCCAGCATTTT.

DNA for the CDR3: TGTGCCAGCAGCTTAGAGACAGGGGTGGTGTCGGAGCAGTACTTC. Protein: CASSLETGVVSEQYF. The genes are TRBV7-2 and TRBJ2-7; 8 bases map to TRBD1. Germline V lookup: CDR1 SGHTA, CDR2 FQGNSA. CDR3 length: 15 amino acids. The V gene end was trimmed by 1 base and the J gene end by 7 bases; junction bases not matched to a gene: 9.

The chain joins TRBV9 to TRBJ1-6; 8 nucleotides match TRBD1. In germline, CDR1 is SGDLS, CDR2 YYNGEE. This CDR3 is 16 amino acids long. The J segment lost 5 bases and the V segment lost 7 bases, leaving 11 bases of the junction unmatched. The CDR3 loop is CASGGSGTGDNSPLHF. Here the CDR3 DNA reads TGTGCCAGCGGAGGATCCGGGACAGGTGATAATTCACCCCTCCACTTT. Filled out from reference TRBV9 and TRBJ1-6, the complete variable domain reads DSGVTQTPKHLITATGQRVTLRCSPRSGDLSVYWYQQSLDQGLQFLIQYYNGEERAKGNILERFSAQQFPDLHSELNLSSLELGDSALYFCASGGSGTGDNSPLHFGNGTRLTVT.

Remarks on this clone: Different DNA sequences within this sample yield the same CDR3. The chain recombines TRBV9 with TRBJ2-1; the match to TRBD2 covers 9 bases. The CDR3 is 17 amino acids. Unmatched junction bases numbered 11, after V lost 0 bases and J lost 7 bases. Looked up from germline, CDR1 is SGDLS and CDR2 is YYNGEE. CDR3 sequence: CASSVDPPSGTRNEQFF. CDR3 DNA: TGTGCCAGCAGCGTAGATCCCCCTAGCGGGACCAGGAATGAGCAGTTCTTC.

The rearrangement uses TRBV11-2 and TRBJ2-4; TRBD1 matches at 9 bases. The CDR3 has 13 residues. Per germline, CDR1 SGHAT and CDR2 FQNNGV. Trimming took 5 bases from V and 12 from J; bases not matched to a gene: 8. CDR3 region: CASSPDRGGGQYF. In DNA form, the CDR3 reads TGTGCCAGCAGCCCCGACAGGGGGGGCGGTCAGTACTTC.

The gene calls are TRBV28 and TRBJ2-7, with D unresolved. The CDR3 is 11 amino acids. Germline V gene sequence: CDR1 MDHEN, CDR2 SYDVKM. Trimming pared 6 bases from V and 2 bases from J, leaving 5 bases between. In DNA form, the CDR3 reads TGTGCCAGCAGAAGCACCTACGAGCAGTACTTC. Its protein is CASRSTYEQYF.

This clone was observed once. The chain has TRBV5-4 and TRBJ2-3; 14 positions match TRBD2. This CDR3 comprises 16 residues. V gave up 4 bases and J gave up 5 bases; unmatched junction bases: 6. Germline CDR1 is SGHNT and CDR2 is YYREEE (reference sequence). The CDR3 region has the DNA TGTGCCAGCAGCCTGACTAGCGGGAGGGGGGGAGATACGCAGTATTTT. Its protein is CASSLTSGRGGDTQYF. Supplemented by reference TRBV5-4 and TRBJ2-3, the full variable domain reads ETGVTQSPTHLIKTRGQQVTLRCSSQSGHNTVSWYQQALGQGPQFIFQYYREEENGRGNFPPRFSGLQFPNYSSELNVNALELDDSALYLCASSLTSGRGGDTQYFGPGTRLTVL.

This clone was seen more than once but under ten times. The chain is built from TRBV4-1 and TRBJ2-1, with 8 bases identical to TRBD1. This CDR3 is 19 amino acids long. The J segment lost 0 bases and the V segment lost 4 bases, leaving 14 bases of the junction unmatched. CDR1 and CDR2 (germline): MGHRA, YSYEKL. The CDR3 is CASSRVQAYRGSSYNEQFF. CDR3 in DNA: TGCGCCAGCAGCCGCGTACAGGCCTACAGGGGGAGCTCCTACAATGAGCAGTTCTTC.

The chain links TRBV6-6 to TRBJ2-1, with 16 positions matching TRBD2. Per germline, CDR1 MNHNY and CDR2 SVGAGI (reference sequence). V lost 6 bases to trimming and J lost 9 bases; unmatched junction nucleotides: 8. The length of the CDR3 is 16 residues. CDR3 loop: CASRTIGTSGRGEQFF. The CDR3 DNA reads TGTGCCAGCAGGACCATCGGGACTAGCGGGAGGGGTGAGCAGTTCTTC.

The chain is built from TRBV19 and TRBJ2-3, with a tentative D call TRBD1 (6 bases). Per the germline V gene, CDR1 is LNHDA and CDR2 is SQIVND (reference sequence). Trimming removed 3 bases at V and 1 base at J, with 11 bases between. This CDR3 is 15 amino acids long. CDR3 DNA: TGTGCCAGTAGTATCCAGGGGCTCGGCACAGATACGCAGTATTTT. This gives the protein CASSIQGLGTDTQYF.

The V gene is TRBV28, the J gene TRBJ1-4; 7 nucleotides line up with TRBD1. Germline loops: CDR1 MDHEN, CDR2 SYDVKM. V trimming: 5 bases; J trimming: 7 bases; junction bases outside the gene matches: 7. The length of the CDR3 is 14 residues. The CDR3 loop is CASSPGTVPEKLFF. CDR3 bases: TGTGCCAGCAGTCCCGGGACAGTTCCTGAAAAACTGTTTTTT.

The V and J genes are TRBV7-6 and TRBJ2-7, with no clear D. This CDR3 region has 12 residues. The V gene lost 5 bases and the J gene lost 6 bases, with 11 bases spanning the gap. Germline CDR1 is SGHVS and CDR2 is FNYEAQ. CDR3 amino acids: CASSPRLGEQYF. CDR3 in DNA: TGTGCCAGCAGCCCCCGACTTGGCGAGCAGTACTTC.